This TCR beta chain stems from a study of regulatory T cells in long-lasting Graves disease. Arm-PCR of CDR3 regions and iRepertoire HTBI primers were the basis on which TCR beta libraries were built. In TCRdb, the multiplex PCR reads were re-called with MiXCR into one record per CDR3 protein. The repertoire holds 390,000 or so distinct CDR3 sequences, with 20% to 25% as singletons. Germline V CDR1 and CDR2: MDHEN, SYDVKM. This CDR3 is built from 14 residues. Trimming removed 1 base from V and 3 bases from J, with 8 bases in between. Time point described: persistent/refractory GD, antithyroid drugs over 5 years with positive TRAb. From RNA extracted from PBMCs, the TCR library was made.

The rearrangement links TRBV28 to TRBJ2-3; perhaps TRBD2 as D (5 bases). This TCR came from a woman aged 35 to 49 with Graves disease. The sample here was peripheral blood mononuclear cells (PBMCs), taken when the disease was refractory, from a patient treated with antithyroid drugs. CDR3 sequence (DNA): TGTGCCAGCAGTTTATATCCGGGAACAGATACGCAGTATTTT. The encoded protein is CASSLYPGTDTQYF.